Here is one T cell receptor (beta chain) with its context. Assay used: immunoSEQ multiplex PCR; TCRdb lists only in-frame clones, some missing. The sample lists 300,000 or so clones; over 65% were seen once. The sample is drawn from a study of shared clonotypes between healthy human individuals. Study summary: Those who served as donors were a couple of women and a few men between the ages of 18 and 49.

Germline V CDR1 and CDR2: KGHSH, LQKENI. This CDR3 comprises 14 residues. The germline V and J ends were trimmed by 3 bases and 7 bases, with 16 bases remaining between them. The sample consisted of memory CD4+ T cells sorted from blood. As for subset: CD45RA-negative fraction. This sequence joins TRBV18 and TRBJ2-7; TRBD1 is a possible D gene (6 bases). The origin of this receptor is a man between 25 and 39 years old in good health. The CDR3 protein is CASSPNRAWGEQYF. The CDR3 DNA reads as TGTGCCAGCTCACCGAACAGGGCTTGGGGGGAGCAGTACTTC.